This passage covers 3 T cell receptor beta chains from one sample sequenced in a study of shared clonotypes between healthy human individuals. Assay used: immunoSEQ multiplex PCR; TCRdb lists only in-frame clones, some missing. The sample lists over a million clones, around 78% seen once, with roughly 0.62% in the top ten. What was sequenced was memory CD4+ T cells from PBMCs. The subset is: CD45RA-negative fraction. The receptors come from a man aged 18 to 30 in good health. Some clones in this sample may be carry-over from other donors' samples.

This clone was seen once. The chain links TRBV9 to TRBJ2-7; D perhaps matches TRBD2 (5 bases). The germline V gene has CDR1 SGDLS and CDR2 YYNGEE. Trimming removed 0 bases from V and 7 bases from J, with 11 bases in between. There are 13 residues in the CDR3. The CDR3 is CASSVGGFGEQYF. DNA of the CDR3: TGTGCCAGCAGCGTAGGAGGGTTCGGGGAGCAGTACTTC.

Note on this clone: One end of the junction does not line up with germline, which may come from a read error. The CDR3 here is CASSLTREDSPLSF. CDR3 nucleotides: TGTGCCAGCTCACTTACGAGGGAGGACAGCCCTTTAAGCTTC. The chain combines TRBV18 with TRBJ2-7; D assignment may be TRBD1 or TRBD2 (6 bases each). Germline-derived CDR1 and CDR2 are KGHSH and LQKENI. The CDR3 extends over 14 amino acids.

The chain is built from TRBV28 and TRBJ1-2; the match to TRBD1 covers 11 bases. The CDR3 covers 15 residues. V was clipped by 3 bases and J by 5 bases; unmatched bases: 5. CDR1 MDHEN and CDR2 SYDVKM come from the germline V gene. The CDR3 DNA reads TGTGCCAGCAGTTTGGGGACAGGGGGAGGGTATGGCTACACCTTC. Translating it yields CASSLGTGGGYGYTF.